Below are 9 T cell receptor beta chains sequenced from a single sample in a study of graft-versus-host responses after intestinal transplantation. Their cognate antigens are unknown. Repertoires were generated with immunoSEQ multiplex PCR, while TCRdb's copy carries only in-frame clones and drops some. The sample gives 85,000 to 100,000 clones, around 90% of which show up once; approximately 0.069% is in the top ten. Here the sequenced sample was unstimulated CD8+ T cells sorted from spleen or lymph node cells, taken before transplant. The receptors stem from a human donor who was the organ donor for an intestinal transplant.

The chain uses TRBV5-6 and TRBJ1-2, with a tentative D call TRBD1 (5 bases). The CDR3 is 14 amino acids. In germline, CDR1 is SGHDT, CDR2 YYEEEE. V was shortened by 2 bases and J by 3 bases, with 11 bases between the two germline ends. In DNA, the CDR3 is TGTGCCAGCAGCTTTGCAGGGTTGTACTATGGCTACACCTTC. It specifies CASSFAGLYYGYTF. The variable domain in full, completed from reference TRBV5-6 and TRBJ1-2, reads DAGVTQSPTHLIKTRGQQVTLRCSPKSGHDTVSWYQQALGQGPQFIFQYYEEEERQRGNFPDRFSGHQFPNYSSELNVNALLLGDSALYLCASSFAGLYYGYTFGSGTRLTVV.

The rearrangement joins TRBV4-1 to TRBJ1-1; 7 positions match TRBD1. V lost 2 bases to trimming and J lost 4 bases; unmatched junction nucleotides: 4. The CDR3 sequence is 14 residues long. Looked up from germline, CDR1 is MGHRA and CDR2 is YSYEKL. The DNA for the CDR3 is TGCGCCAGCAGCCAACAGGGGGGAGTCACTGAAGCTTTCTTT. The encoded protein is CASSQQGGVTEAFF.

This chain joins TRBV7-9 and TRBJ1-6; TRBD1 matches 7 bases. This CDR3 is 18 amino acids long. The V segment lost 4 bases and the J segment 4 bases; nucleotides outside the gene matches: 13. The germline V gene has CDR1 SEHNR and CDR2 FQNEAQ (reference sequence). The CDR3: CASSSTPGQTGYNSPLHF. The CDR3 coding sequence is TGTGCCAGCAGCTCTACCCCGGGACAGACGGGGTATAATTCACCCCTCCACTTT. The variable domain in full, with the rest retrieved from reference TRBV7-9 and TRBJ1-6, is DTGVSQNPRHKITKRGQNVTFRCDPISEHNRLYWYRQTLGQGPEFLTYFQNEAQLEKSRLLSDRFSAERPKGSFSTLEIQRTEQGDSAMYLCASSSTPGQTGYNSPLHFGNGTRLTVT.

The chain combines TRBV27 with TRBJ2-7; 9 bases map to TRBD1. V gave up 10 bases and J gave up 3 bases; unmatched junction bases: 13. Germline values: CDR1 MNHEY, CDR2 SMNVEV (reference sequence). The CDR3 has 15 residues. Here the CDR3 reads CATMLTGTGYYEQYF. The CDR3 bases are TGTGCCACCATGCTCACTGGGACAGGGTACTACGAGCAGTACTTC.

This clone was recorded a few times. This chain uses TRBV29-1 with TRBJ1-4; TRBD1 matches at 7 bases. The germline V gene has CDR1 SQVTM and CDR2 ANQGSEA. Trimming at V came to 0 bases and at J to 6 bases, leaving 13 bases not matched to a gene. This CDR3 has 17 amino acids. The CDR3 sequence: CSVEDQSPGQFDEKLFF. In DNA form, the CDR3 reads TGCAGCGTTGAAGATCAAAGTCCGGGACAGTTCGATGAAAAACTGTTTTTT.

This chain uses TRBV10-1 with TRBJ2-3, with 13 nucleotides matching TRBD2. This CDR3 comprises 18 residues. V shed 4 bases, J shed 4 bases, and the junction held 11 bases outside the gene matches. The germline V gene has CDR1 WNHNN and CDR2 SYGVQD (reference sequence). CDR3 amino acids: CASSASRTSGGAADTQYF. CDR3 DNA sequence: TGCGCCAGCAGTGCCTCTCGCACTAGCGGGGGGGCGGCAGATACGCAGTATTTT.

The gene calls are TRBV30 and TRBJ2-7, with D unclear. CDR1 GTSNPN and CDR2 SVGIG come from the germline V gene (reference sequence). The CDR3 runs to 11 residues. V was trimmed by 1 base and J by 4 bases, leaving 5 bases between them. CDR3 coding DNA: TGTGCCTGGAGTGATATATACGAGCAGTACTTC. The encoded protein is CAWSDIYEQYF.

The chain joins TRBV27 to TRBJ1-2; the match to TRBD1 covers 7 bases. This CDR3 contains 18 residues. CDR1 and CDR2 from the germline V gene are MNHEY and SMNVEV (reference sequence). With V trimmed by 5 bases and J by 3 bases, 18 bases remained unmatched. The CDR3 nucleotides read TGTGCCAGCAGTCTACGGGAATTACAGGGGCGATGGGACTATGGCTACACCTTC. Its translation: CASSLRELQGRWDYGYTF.

The chain combines TRBV5-5 with TRBJ2-7; possibly TRBD2 for D (5 bases). V was pared by 3 bases and J by 0 bases, with 10 bases between. CDR3 size: 14 residues. In germline, CDR1 is SGHKS, CDR2 YYEKEE (reference sequence). The CDR3 DNA sequence: TGTGCCAGCAGCTACGGGATTAGCTCCTACGAGCAGTACTTC. It is translated as CASSYGISSYEQYF.